These 29 T cell receptor beta chains were all obtained from the same sample, sequenced in a study of early T cells in non-severe SARS-CoV-2 infection. TCRdb fed the 5' RACE reads into MiXCR, producing one record per CDR3 protein. The sample has more than 60,000 distinct CDR3 sequences; about 13% are singletons. The source material was whole blood. The receptors stem from an adult who was a healthcare worker with PCR-confirmed SARS-CoV-2 infection or an uninfected control (not recorded which).

This clonotype was seen a single time. V is TRBV11-3 and J is TRBJ2-1, with D unclear. CDR1 SGHNT and CDR2 YENEEA come from the germline V gene. Trimming stripped 5 bases from V and 6 bases from J, with 8 bases between. This CDR3 is built from 12 residues. CDR3 protein: CASSEETNEQFF. In DNA, the CDR3 is TGTGCCAGCAGCGAGGAGACCAATGAGCAGTTCTTC.

This clonotype came up a few times. The rearrangement links TRBV7-9 to TRBJ2-6, with 8 bases lining up with TRBD2. The CDR3 length is 14 residues. V was pared by 5 bases and J by 12 bases, with 9 bases of the junction left unmatched. Germline lookup yields CDR1 SEHNR and CDR2 FQNEAQ (reference sequence). As DNA, the CDR3 is TGTGCCAGCAGCCTTACCGGGACTAGGGGCGTCCTGACTTTC. Protein product: CASSLTGTRGVLTF.

Ten or more counts support this clonotype. The rearrangement uses TRBV7-3 and TRBJ2-3, with TRBD2 matching 10 bases. V lost 5 bases, J lost 5 bases, and 13 bases stayed unmatched. CDR3 length: 17 residues. From germline, CDR1 is SGHTA and CDR2 FQGTGA. The CDR3 DNA sequence: TGTGCCAGCAGCCTTCAGCCTAGCGGGGGTTTTGGAGATACGCAGTATTTT. This sequence encodes CASSLQPSGGFGDTQYF.

The J gene is TRBJ2-3, the V gene TRBV7-2; D remains ambiguous. V dropped 0 bases and J dropped 0 bases, with 10 bases sitting between them. The length of the CDR3 is 16 residues. Germline V gene lookup returns CDR1 SGHTA and CDR2 FQGNSA. This CDR3 is CASSLAVQTSTDTQYF. The CDR3, as DNA: TGTGCCAGCAGCTTAGCCGTCCAGACCAGCACAGATACGCAGTATTTT.

V gene TRBV6-6 combines with J gene TRBJ1-6, with D perhaps TRBD1 (6 bases). Germline CDR1 is MNHNY and CDR2 is SVGAGI (reference sequence). V was pared by 2 bases and J by 10 bases, with 12 bases between. CDR3 length equals 14 residues. The CDR3 bases are TGTGCCAGCAGTTACGACAGGTCCAGCTCACCCCTCCACTTT. This sequence encodes CASSYDRSSSPLHF.

This clonotype was recorded at least ten times. V is TRBV27 and J is TRBJ2-6; a possible D gene is TRBD1 (5 bases). CDR3 length: 17 amino acids. V lost 7 bases and J lost 3, with 19 bases in between. CDR1 MNHEY and CDR2 SMNVEV come from the germline V gene (reference sequence). Here the CDR3 reads CASTAGSPLGGANVLTF. CDR3 coding DNA: TGTGCCAGCACCGCAGGGTCTCCGTTGGGTGGGGCCAACGTCCTGACTTTC.

This clonotype was found many times. The rearrangement joins TRBV30 to TRBJ1-1, with D perhaps TRBD1 (5 bases). The CDR3 sequence is 15 residues long. Between the trimmed V and J ends, which lost 7 bases and 0 bases, there was a span of 18 bases. Germline V gene sequence: CDR1 GTSNPN, CDR2 SVGIG (reference sequence). The CDR3 DNA sequence: TGTGCCTCCTCCGGGGCGGGCGGCATGAACACTGAAGCTTTCTTT. Translating gives CASSGAGGMNTEAFF.

This chain links TRBV20-1 with TRBJ2-1; maybe TRBD1 (7 bases). The CDR3 loop spans 16 amino acids. V lost 2 bases and J 0 bases, leaving 14 bases between the germline ends. Germline CDR1 DFQATT, CDR2 SNEGSKA (reference sequence). This chain's CDR3 is CSARWRGPSSYNEQFF. CDR3 in DNA: TGCAGTGCTAGATGGAGGGGGCCGAGCTCCTACAATGAGCAGTTCTTC.

This clonotype was observed a handful of times. The chain combines TRBV28 with TRBJ2-5; tentatively, D is TRBD1 (5 bases). V lost 5 bases and J 1 base, leaving 8 bases between the germline ends. Germline V gene lookup returns CDR1 MDHEN and CDR2 SYDVKM. The CDR3 length is 13 residues. The chain's CDR3 is CASSRQPQETQYF. The CDR3 DNA sequence: TGTGCCAGCAGTCGACAGCCCCAAGAGACCCAGTACTTC.

This clonotype was seen repeatedly, ten times or more. The genes are TRBV7-7 and TRBJ2-7; D uncertain. The V gene's germline CDR1 is SSHAT and CDR2 FNYEAQ (reference sequence). Trimming stripped 5 bases from V and 3 bases from J, with 11 bases between. CDR3 size: 13 residues. The CDR3 nucleotides read TGTGCCAGCAGCCCGGGTACCCTCTACGAGCAGTACTTC. Its translation is CASSPGTLYEQYF.

This clonotype was counted many times. The chain combines TRBV5-6 with TRBJ1-5, with no clear D. The CDR3 runs 15 residues. V lost 1 base and J 0 bases, leaving 8 bases between the germline ends. CDR1 SGHDT and CDR2 YYEEEE come from the germline V gene. CDR3 sequence reads: CASSLLGISNQPQHF. CDR3 nucleotide sequence: TGTGCCAGCAGCTTGCTAGGTATTAGCAATCAGCCCCAGCATTTT.

This sequence joins TRBV7-9 and TRBJ1-2; possibly TRBD1 for D (6 bases). The V gene lost 2 bases and the J gene lost 6 bases, with 16 bases spanning the gap. This CDR3 region has 15 residues. In germline, CDR1 is SEHNR, CDR2 FQNEAQ (reference sequence). The CDR3 DNA reads TGTGCCAGCAGCTTAATGGCCCAGGGGTCACATGGCTACACCTTC. The encoded protein is CASSLMAQGSHGYTF.

The rearrangement uses TRBV4-1 and TRBJ1-1; 9 bases are a match to TRBD1. Germline assignment: CDR1 MGHRA and CDR2 YSYEKL. After removal of 3 bases from V and 12 bases from J, the junction contained 17 bases not matched to a gene. The CDR3 length is 16 residues. The CDR3 nucleotides read TGCGCCAGCAGCCAGACTGGGAACATACAGGGGGCAACGACTTTCTTT. This translates into CASSQTGNIQGATTFF.

The chain links TRBV29-1 to TRBJ1-1; possibly TRBD1 for D (6 bases). V shed 2 bases and J shed 4 bases, with 17 bases lying between them. This CDR3 region has 15 residues. Germline V CDR1 and CDR2: SQVTM, ANQGSEA. For the CDR3, the DNA is TGCAGCGTTGAAAGGCGGGGCAGGGGAGCCACTGAAGCTTTCTTT. This sequence encodes CSVERRGRGATEAFF.

The table lists this clonotype with many counts. The V and J genes are TRBV19 and TRBJ2-1; 10 nucleotides agree with TRBD2. The V and J ends lost 2 bases and 8 bases, in that order; junction bases with no gene match: 6. Germline V gives CDR1 LNHDA, CDR2 SQIVND (reference sequence). This CDR3 is built from 15 residues. CDR3 bases: TGTGCCAGTAGTATAAAAGCGGGAGGGGGCTATGAGCAGTTCTTC. Translating gives CASSIKAGGGYEQFF.

This chain connects TRBV15 to TRBJ2-1; a possible D gene is TRBD2 (7 bases). CDR1 is LNHNV and CDR2 is YYDKDF in the germline V gene (reference sequence). This CDR3 is built from 15 residues. V shed 5 bases and J shed 6 bases, with 17 bases lying between them. The CDR3 DNA reads TGTGCCACCAGCGACCGGCACAGGGAGGGCAATGAGCAGTTCTTC. Protein sequence: CATSDRHREGNEQFF. Drawing the rest from reference TRBV15 and TRBJ2-1, the complete variable domain is DAMVIQNPRYQVTQFGKPVTLSCSQTLNHNVMYWYQQKSSQAPKLLFHYYDKDFNNEADTPDNFQSRRPNTSFCFLDIRSPGLGDTAMYLCATSDRHREGNEQFFGPGTRLTVL.

This clonotype has a handful of counts. The chain combines TRBV29-1 with TRBJ2-1; D is unclear. The germline gives CDR1 SQVTM, CDR2 ANQGSEA. V was trimmed by 7 bases and J by 3 bases, leaving 19 bases between them. The CDR3 is 15 residues long. CDR3 nucleotide sequence: TGCAGCGCCGGCGGAACTGGCGGTTTCTACAATGAGCAGTTCTTC. Translated: CSAGGTGGFYNEQFF.

The chain combines TRBV24-1 with TRBJ2-3; a weak D match, TRBD2 (5 bases). This CDR3 region has 17 residues. Germline CDR1 reads KGHDR; CDR2 reads SFDVKD. V gave up 2 bases and J gave up 1 base, with 15 bases separating them. The CDR3 spells CATSDSAGSSGTDTQYF. The DNA of the CDR3 is TGTGCCACCAGTGATTCGGCGGGCAGCTCAGGCACAGATACGCAGTATTTT.

This clonotype was counted ten times or more. The V gene is TRBV20-1, the J gene TRBJ1-1; maybe TRBD1 (5 bases). The germline V gene has CDR1 DFQATT and CDR2 SNEGSKA (reference sequence). Trimming took 3 bases from V and 3 from J, leaving 8 bases between them. The CDR3 consists of 12 residues. The CDR3 DNA reads TGCAGTGCTAGGGGGGGGGACACTGAAGCTTTCTTT. The encoded protein is CSARGGDTEAFF.

The chain recombines TRBV6-2 or TRBV6-3 with TRBJ2-1; 9 nucleotides line up with TRBD1. Germline CDR1 MNHEY, CDR2 SVGEGT. The CDR3 is 14 amino acids. With V trimmed by 6 bases and J by 9 bases, 9 bases remained unmatched. The CDR3 DNA reads TGTGCCAGCAGAGGGACAGGGTCAGTGGGTGAGCAGTTCTTC. Protein: CASRGTGSVGEQFF.

This clonotype was recorded only once. For the CDR3, the DNA is TGCAGTGCTAGACTTACAGGGCCAGATACGCAGTATTTT. Its protein is CSARLTGPDTQYF. The rearrangement links TRBV20-1 to TRBJ2-3; weak D call: TRBD1 (6 bases). The ends were cut back, 2 bases at V and 4 bases at J, with 10 bases in the middle. This CDR3 region has 13 residues. The V gene's germline CDR1 is DFQATT and CDR2 SNEGSKA (reference sequence).

This clonotype was recorded a few times. The genes are TRBV7-3 and TRBJ2-5; TRBD2 matches at 7 bases. Per germline, CDR1 SGHTA and CDR2 FQGTGA. The CDR3 length is 15 residues. After removal of 4 bases from V and 4 bases from J, the junction contained 9 bases not matched to a gene. The CDR3 loop reads CASSSRGTTGETQYF. In DNA, the CDR3 is TGTGCCAGCAGCTCCAGAGGGACTACCGGAGAGACCCAGTACTTC.

The chain couples TRBV24-1 to TRBJ2-1; TRBD1 agrees at 11 bases. Germline V gene lookup returns CDR1 KGHDR and CDR2 SFDVKD. With 3 bases clipped from V and 9 bases from J, the junction kept 9 bases outside the gene matches. The CDR3 extends over 16 amino acids. In nucleotides, the CDR3 is TGTGCCACCAGTGATCCCGGGACAGGGGGTACGAGTGAGCAGTTCTTC. It yields the protein CATSDPGTGGTSEQFF.

This clonotype occurred many times. This chain connects TRBV30 to TRBJ1-2; possibly TRBD1 for D (5 bases). The CDR3 length is 13 residues. The V gene's germline CDR1 is GTSNPN and CDR2 SVGIG (reference sequence). The V end was cut by 0 bases, the J end by 4 bases, with 9 bases between. DNA of the CDR3: TGTGCCTGGAGTGTACGGGGCCTCTATGGCTACACCTTC. This translates into CAWSVRGLYGYTF. The variable domain in full, completed from reference TRBV30 and TRBJ1-2, reads SQTIHQWPATLVQPVGSPLSLECTVEGTSNPNLYWYRQAAGRGLQLLFYSVGIGQISSEVPQNLSASRPQDRQFILSSKKLLLSDSGFYLCAWSVRGLYGYTFGSGTRLTVV.

This clonotype was observed many times. The chain links TRBV27 to TRBJ1-2; 10 bases agree with TRBD1. Looked up from germline, CDR1 is MNHEY and CDR2 is SMNVEV (reference sequence). CDR3 size: 17 residues. The V and J ends lost 5 bases and 1 base, in that order; junction bases with no gene match: 10. The CDR3 loop reads CASSRRSGQGYNYGYTF. The CDR3 nucleotides read TGTGCCAGCAGTCGTAGGTCGGGACAGGGGTATAACTATGGCTACACCTTC.

This clonotype was found many times. This chain uses TRBV21-1 with TRBJ2-2. TRBV21-1 is termed a pseudogene. This CDR3 spans 12 amino acids. CDR3 sequence reads: CASSGWAGELFF. DNA for the CDR3: TGTGCCAGCAGCGGCTGGGCCGGGGAGCTGTTTTTT.

This chain uses TRBV4-1 with TRBJ2-2, with D perhaps TRBD1 (6 bases). The CDR3 has 15 amino acids. Looked up from germline, CDR1 is MGHRA and CDR2 is YSYEKL. V shed 0 bases and J shed 6 bases, with 11 bases lying between them. The CDR3 sequence: CASSQDRAGAGELFF. In DNA form, the CDR3 reads TGCGCCAGCAGCCAAGATCGGGCAGGGGCCGGGGAGCTGTTTTTT.

The chain links TRBV7-9 to TRBJ1-5; D call uncertain. This CDR3 spans 13 amino acids. The V end was cut by 5 bases, the J end by 5 bases, with 10 bases between. CDR1 and CDR2 from the germline V gene are SEHNR and FQNEAQ (reference sequence). CDR3 DNA: TGTGCCAGCAGCCTCCGACCAGATCAGCCCCAGCATTTT. Translated: CASSLRPDQPQHF. The variable domain in full, completed from reference TRBV7-9 and TRBJ1-5, reads DTGVSQNPRHKITKRGQNVTFRCDPISEHNRLYWYRQTLGQGPEFLTYFQNEAQLEKSRLLSDRFSAERPKGSFSTLEIQRTEQGDSAMYLCASSLRPDQPQHFGDGTRLSIL.

The CDR3 protein is CSARDSGRGTYEQYF. Written as DNA, the CDR3 is TGCAGTGCTAGAGATAGTGGGAGGGGGACCTACGAGCAGTACTTC. This chain joins TRBV20-1 and TRBJ2-7; TRBD2 might be the D (7 bases). The germline V gene encodes CDR1 DFQATT and CDR2 SNEGSKA (reference sequence). V dropped 0 bases and J dropped 2 bases, with 14 bases sitting between them. The CDR3 has 15 residues.